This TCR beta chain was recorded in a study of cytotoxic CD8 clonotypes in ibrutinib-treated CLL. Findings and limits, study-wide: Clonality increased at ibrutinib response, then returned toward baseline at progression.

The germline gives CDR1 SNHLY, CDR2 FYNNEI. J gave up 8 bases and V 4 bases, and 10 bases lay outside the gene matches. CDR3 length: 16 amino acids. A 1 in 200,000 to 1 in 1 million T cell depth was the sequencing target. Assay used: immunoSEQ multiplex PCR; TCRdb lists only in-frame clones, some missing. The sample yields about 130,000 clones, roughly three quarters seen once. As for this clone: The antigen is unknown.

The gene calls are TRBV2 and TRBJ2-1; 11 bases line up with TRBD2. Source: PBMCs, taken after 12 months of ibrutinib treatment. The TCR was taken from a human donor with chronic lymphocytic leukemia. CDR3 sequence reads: CASSGGGTSGVDEQFF. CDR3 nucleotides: TGTGCCAGCAGTGGAGGGGGGACTAGCGGCGTGGATGAGCAGTTCTTC.